What follows describes a single TCR beta chain. Its antigen has not been determined. No much larger clonotype is one base removed from it; base qualities were not supplied. Trimmed from V: 5 bases; trimmed from J: 1 base; junction bases lacking a gene match: 8. The CDR3 sequence holds 15 residues, the cysteine and phenylalanine included. Only the CDR3 region is kept as DNA, spanning 45 bases read in frame from base 1. Looking up the germline V gene yields CDR1 SGHRS and CDR2 YFSETQ. The cohort consisted of some 670 healthy bone marrow donors. All cohort members were sampled while nominally healthy, although unrecorded immune exposures were likely present. The donor tested CMV seronegative and was one of the 352 seronegative cohort members. A peripheral blood sample was collected from each donor, and TCR beta sequencing was performed on peripheral blood mononuclear cells. The Qiagen DNeasy Blood Extraction Kit was used to extract genomic DNA from the blood cell samples.

The data are from a study of cytomegalovirus exposure and HLA in healthy donors (dated by TCRdb to about 2017). Regarding the complete study: An earlier analysis of approximately 640 of the donors reported 250 to 300 Gb of sequence data and around 120 million unique TCR beta sequences from 150 million to 200 million T cells. A later genetic analysis used genome-wide SNP genotypes for about 65% of the roughly 670 donors, treating that subset as a discovery cohort. Typing coverage differed by locus: A, B, C, DRB1 and DQB1 were typed in about 620-640 donors, DQA1 in approximately 520, DPA1 in some 600, and DPB1 in approximately 450. HLA typing included class I and class II loci at four-digit resolution. The study aimed to test whether signatures of past pathogen exposure could be identified by cataloging public T cell receptors. In a later analysis, previously published TCR beta repertoires from 670 or so donors were re-analyzed and high-resolution HLA genotyping was added so that TCR occurrence patterns could be studied. Rather than drawing on any new phenotypic data, the later analysis identified candidate immune exposures from TCR beta sequences and the way those sequences occurred across donors. Across around 400 genotyped donors of the cohort, an average of about 220,000 unique TCR beta nucleotide sequences per donor were sequenced, and approximately 19% of those sequences were non-productive. An early release that covered several hundred HLA-typed donors contained approximately 300 gigabases of sequencing data and 65 million to 100 million unique TCR sequences. The study profiled the T cell repertoires of 550 to 700 subjects by immunosequencing and related them to cytomegalovirus serostatus. High-throughput TCR immunosequencing, statistical association of individual TCRs with disease status, and machine learning were combined to predict cytomegalovirus infection status. The genetic ancestry cluster associated with self-reported Caucasian donors included over 65% of the approximately 400 genotyped donors. Donor age, sex, ethnicity and CMV serostatus were compiled together with the repertoire data. Along with the roughly 700-subject first cohort, a separate validation cohort of approximately 110 different subjects was used. All discovery cohort repertoires had been generated on a single sequencing platform. To decide whether each TCR beta V gene segment behaved as functional or pseudogenic, an earlier analysis of nearly 600 of the donors relied on high-throughput TCR beta sequencing. About five DR-DQ haplotypes were treated as single units for association and clustering because of strong linkage in the cohort.

The library was prepared using the immunoSEQ multiplex PCR assay. A mixture of 60 forward primers for TCR Vbeta segments and 13 reverse primers for TCR Jbeta segments was used in the multiplex PCR. The CDR3 region of rearranged TCR beta genes was amplified from genomic DNA with a multiplex PCR assay. Amplified TCR beta libraries were sequenced as 87-base-pair reads on the Illumina HiSeq System. The original pipeline was this. In a later analysis, approximately 74 million unique TCR beta chains were counted across the approximately 620 repertoires, and approximately 11 million of these chains were shared by at least two donors. A nearest-neighbor algorithm error-corrected the raw reads and collapsed the reads into unique sequences, merging closely related sequences to remove PCR and sequencing errors. Alignment of CDR3 sequences to IMGT reference sequences was used to assign V, D and J gene segments. For a sequence to be retained, a match of at least six nucleotides to both a V gene segment and a J gene segment was required. A rearrangement was called productive if the CDR3 had no stop codons and remained in frame with V and J, and every other rearrangement was called non-productive. Following IMGT convention, CDR3 was defined as the stretch from the second conserved V-encoded cysteine up to the conserved J-encoded phenylalanine. The earlier analysis of 587 of the donors excluded sequences that lacked an unambiguous match to a single V gene segment. An earlier analysis of 550 to 650 of the donors classified V segments as functional when productive rearrangements were above 56.7% and as segregating when the standard deviation between donors was above 5%. A statistical classification framework was developed to diagnose cytomegalovirus status using the catalog of TCR beta chain sequences. In a later analysis, TCR nucleotide sequences were compared against IMGT/GENE-DB human TR gene sequences so that V and J genes could be assigned. A later analysis assigned CDR3 sequences and most-parsimonious VDJ recombination scenarios with the TCRdist pipeline. In a later analysis, every TCR beta chain was defined by the combination of its CDR3 amino acid sequence and its V-gene family, and reads without a unique V-gene family were dropped. A later analysis removed 450 to 600 highly shared, low-generation-probability nucleotide sequences to deal with suspected cross-contamination and a sequencing artifact. A later analysis calculated a clonal expansion index for each public chain from normalized within-repertoire ranks of inferred template counts. Generation probabilities in a later analysis came from a VDJ recombination model fitted to out-of-frame rearrangements, and those results were checked against IGoR. Hypergeometric tests were used in a later analysis to score TCR-TCR, TCR-HLA and TCR-CMV co-occurrence, with a repertoire-size bias correction applied to the TCR pairs. False discovery rates were estimated in a later analysis by permuting HLA or CMV assignments 20 times. In a later analysis, co-occurring TCRs were grouped using DBSCAN, with TCRdist sequence similarity added in when clustering inside HLA-allele-positive subsets. Repertoires with fewer than 30,000 or more than 120,000 public chains were left out of co-occurrence clustering, as were five repertoires with anomalous nucleotide sharing. TCRdb stores this immuneACCESS table with in-frame sequences only. Part of the clones is absent; in the studies checked, under half of the shortfall reflects unresolved V genes, and no reason is known for the rest. V, J and clone size were drawn from that table, and D and trimming were deduced from the DNA. Here the sample has roughly 150,000 clones; over 80% occur a single time. The top ten hold roughly 1.4% of the sample.

Beyond this particular receptor, the publication reports: In a later genetic analysis, a missense DCLRE1C variant was associated with V-gene and J-gene trimming of TCR beta chains, and the association was replicated in an independent cohort. A total of roughly 160 TCR beta chains were listed by the study as associated with cytomegalovirus. A further reported finding was that TCR beta sequences accurately predicted the HLA-A and HLA-B alleles for most subjects in the first cohort. Compared with the 666-donor mean, donors in an Asian-associated ancestry cluster had fewer N-insertions in productive TCRs, according to a later genetic analysis. A few of the identified cytomegalovirus-associated TCR beta chains were confirmed in vitro to be specific for cytomegalovirus antigens. When HLA alleles, especially DR and DQ, strongly co-occurred, attributing TCR associations to individual alleles was difficult. The presence/absence analyses assumed that sequencing depth was roughly uniform across donors, and that assumption may not be true. Specific HLA alleles were associated with 15,000 to 20,000 TCR beta sequences at a false discovery rate of 0.05 in a later analysis. Immune exposure information for the cohort was limited to CMV serostatus. Several of the top co-occurrence clusters appeared to be linked to parvovirus B19, influenza, CMV and Epstein-Barr virus, according to a later analysis. According to the authors, the approach could potentially be generalized to other disease states and immunological phenotypes. Around 16 rarely observed V segments, including chromosome 9 orphons, were excluded from the earlier analysis of some 590 of the donors because counts were too low. In a later analysis, TCR association rates were found to vary across HLA loci, with the most associated TCRs seen for DRB1 alleles and the fewest for HLA-C alleles. While some public TCRs were present in many individuals, most TCR sequences turned up only very rarely across donors. Most CMV-associated TCR beta chains appeared to be HLA-restricted in a later analysis, and the HLA associations seemed to be driven largely by CMV exposure. In a later analysis, HLA-associated TCR beta chains showed more clonal expansion and lower generation probabilities than non-associated chains that were equally common. The classifier was reported to diagnose cytomegalovirus status with high specificity and sensitivity in both the original cohort and the validation cohort. An earlier analysis of some 560 of the donors showed that most TCR beta V segments appeared in productive rearrangements either about 90% or about 30% of the time, which broadly matched IMGT annotations. Because HLA typing was missing for some donors at each locus, association tests included only the typed subset. A group of highly shared sequence variants was considered likely to be a technical artifact of the sequencing pipeline. Correlated functional status among segregating V segments might reflect linkage disequilibrium, but an unknown experimental factor could not be ruled out. Only TCR beta chains were sequenced in this cohort, and the absence of alpha or paired-chain data limited detectable features. Some IMGT-functional V segments, including TRBV6-2 and TRBV6-3, could not be distinguished by the 87-base-pair reads and were therefore excluded.

The chain couples TRBV5-1 to TRBJ1-1; TRBD1 fits 7 bases in the junction. The TCR sequence derives from a woman aged 18-35 years in good health and CMV-seronegative. Sequenced material: PBMCs. For the CDR3, the sequence is CASRGQSVSNTEAFF. The sequence in DNA is TGCGCCAGCAGGGGACAGTCGGTATCGAACACTGAAGCTTTCTTT.